This TCR beta chain emerged from a study of prognosis after radiotherapy for stage I lung cancer (dated by TCRdb to the early 2020s). Background on the whole study: Around 19 stage I NSCLC patients were enrolled in Nanjing, China, between 2018 and early 2019. No patient received concurrent therapy alongside SBRT. Four of the 19 patients developed distant metastases after SBRT, at a median of around seven months; the other 15 showed no significant progression. The cohort included about twelve men and over 5 women, with a median age of around 70 years and a range of about 53 to 90 years. Tumor histology was squamous cell carcinoma in seven patients and adenocarcinoma in some 12. Using image-guided IMRT or VMAT, SBRT was delivered in 3 to 5 fractions at a biologically effective dose of at least 100 Gy. Of the enrolled patients, fourteen had newly diagnosed primary stage I lung tumors, while four or five had oligometastatic NSCLC following surgical resection of the primary tumor. The study took one blood sample before SBRT and one after SBRT from each of 20 or so patients and sequenced all 40 or so samples. Peripheral blood TCR beta repertoires were profiled in stage I NSCLC patients before and after stereotactic body radiotherapy, and the repertoires were related to distant failure. Every patient was deemed medically inoperable, approximately 12 because of comorbidities and about seven because they refused surgery.

Overall study outcomes, separate from this receptor: No adjustment for multiple comparisons was applied to any of the reported P values. Post-SBRT Shannon entropy and its change from baseline were lower in patients who developed distant metastases; baseline Shannon entropy was not associated with metastases. After SBRT, the count of unique TCR clones dropped from a median of roughly 10,000 beforehand to roughly 7,100 afterward (Wilcoxon paired P=0.011). Tumor specificity of expanded TCR clones was not determined. Limitations of the study included a small cohort and short follow-up, and the study findings need independent validation. TRBV and TRBJ usage frequencies reportedly varied with metastasis status, involving two V genes at baseline and nine V and two J genes after SBRT.

The TCR beta CDR3 region was amplified from genomic DNA by two rounds of multiplex PCR. In the first PCR round, primers specific to each TRBV and TRBJ gene were used, and the primer sequences were filed in Chinese patent CN105087789A. The second PCR round used universal primers. The Roche High Pure PCR Template Preparation Kit was used to extract genomic DNA from the frozen PBMCs. Libraries were sequenced paired-end with 151 bp reads on an Illumina HiSeq 3000. Regarding the original processing steps: Raw reads lacking the multiplex PCR primer sequences were removed with CutAdapt. PEAR was used to merge high-quality paired reads into contigs. TRB V, D and J gene segments were assigned to each contig with MiXCR by alignment to reference sequences. To remove sequencing errors, CDR3 sequences were clustered according to base quality and sequence similarity. Shannon entropy normalized by the natural log of productive TCR sequence number was used as the measure of diversity. One minus Shannon entropy divided by the natural log of the number of unique clonotypes was used as the definition of clonality. Progression-free survival cut-offs for repertoire metrics were chosen using the Youden index of ROC curves, with analyses run in R 3.5.3. TCRdb took the public reads, trimmed them with fastp at Q25, ran MiXCR for clone calling and kept in-frame beta chains. Each CDR3 protein gets just one entry, which takes the most common genes and DNA from the rows behind it. TCRdb, not the authors, supplied the V and J calls. The sample table shows roughly 26,000 distinct CDR3 sequences, and approximately 31% are seen once. The ten largest clones capture about 33% of the sample.

The sample holds many counts of this clonotype. Its specific antigen is unknown. No qualities accompany the bases; no much larger clone lies one base away. Per the germline V gene, SNHLY is the CDR1 and FYNNEI is the CDR2. Relative to germline, V is 2 bases shorter and J is 0 bases shorter, with 7 bases between their ends. Measured from the cysteine to the phenylalanine, the CDR3 is 14 residues long. The only DNA kept is the CDR3, 42 bases in frame from the first base. All patients had node-negative disease on CT and PET/CT, and none had a history of other malignancies or prior chemotherapy or radiotherapy. At each of two time points, six milliliters of peripheral venous blood were collected into EDTA tubes. PBMCs were isolated by Ficoll-Paque Plus density-gradient centrifugation. Right after collection, samples were kept at -80 degrees C until analysis.

The sequencing used PBMCs, collected before or after stereotactic body radiation therapy (not recorded which). This clonotype was sampled from a donor aged 50 or older with non-small cell lung cancer. The sequence links TRBV2 to TRBJ1-1; no D gene is confidently identified. The base sequence is TGTGCCAGCAGTGAACCGACCGTGAACACTGAAGCTTTCTTT. Its protein product is CASSEPTVNTEAFF. Supplemented by the reference TRBV2 and TRBJ1-1 proteins around the CDR3, the complete variable domain is EPEVTQTPSHQVTQMGQEVILRCVPISNHLYFYWYRQILGQKVEFLVSFYNNEISEKSEIFDDQFSVERPDGSNFTLKIRSTKLEDSAMYFCASSEPTVNTEAFFGQGTRLTVV.